This T cell receptor (beta chain) was documented in a study of T cell repertoires in cytomegalovirus infection. Comments on this clonotype: Its target is unknown.

TCRdb re-called the reads with MiXCR, one entry per CDR3 protein. The sample consists of roughly 340,000 distinct CDR3 sequences, roughly 28% of them appearing once. Looked up from germline, CDR1 is DFQATT and CDR2 is SNEGSKA (reference sequence). The CDR3 loop spans 15 amino acids. Trimming left V 3 bases short and J 4 bases short, with 19 bases between. The chain combines TRBV20-1 with TRBJ2-7; the D gene is possibly TRBD2 (6 bases). This sequence originates from a human donor in good health (CMV status not recorded). Some clones in this sample may be carry-over from other donors' samples. This material consisted of cultured PBMCs, taken from culture after CMV antigen stimulation. Here the CDR3 reads CSARKPGSGVYEQYF. The CDR3 bases are TGCAGTGCTAGGAAGCCGGGGTCGGGGGTATACGAGCAGTACTTC.